The next 16 T cell receptor beta chains were all read from a single sample in a study of T cell repertoires in cytomegalovirus infection. Which antigens these TCRs recognize remains unknown. MiXCR, run by TCRdb on the reads, gives a single entry per CDR3 protein. The repertoire has around 430,000 distinct CDR3 sequences, roughly 42% of them found once; the top ten carry 40% to 50%. Sequenced material: cultured PBMCs, taken from culture after CMV antigen stimulation. Every receptor here comes from a human donor in good health (CMV status not recorded). Some clones in this sample may be carry-over from other donors' samples.

V gene TRBV2 combines with J gene TRBJ2-1; D is unclear. The CDR3 is 14 residues long. V lost 8 bases and J 8 bases, leaving 19 bases between the germline ends. Germline assignment: CDR1 SNHLY and CDR2 FYNNEI. The CDR3: CASGPRLVRDEQFF. The DNA for the CDR3 is TGTGCCAGCGGTCCTCGGCTAGTGCGCGATGAGCAGTTCTTC.

This clonotype came up many times. This chain joins TRBV7-2 and TRBJ1-6; D is unresolved. The CDR3 is made up of 15 amino acids. Germline CDR1 is SGHTA and CDR2 is FQGNSA. Trimming pared 4 bases from V and 9 bases from J, leaving 16 bases between. This CDR3 is CASSSQAGTGSPLHF. CDR3 DNA: TGTGCCAGCAGCTCCCAGGCAGGCACTGGTTCACCCCTCCACTTT.

CDR3 protein: CASSTRGVSGNQPQHF. CDR3 DNA sequence: TGTGCCAGCAGCACCAGGGGGGTGTCTGGCAATCAGCCCCAGCATTTT. The genes are TRBV7-2 and TRBJ1-5; 7 bases are a match to TRBD1. J lost 2 bases, V lost 5 bases, and 9 bases had no gene match. This CDR3 has 16 residues. The germline V gene encodes CDR1 SGHTA and CDR2 FQGNSA.

The chain carries TRBV7-6 and TRBJ2-2; the D is unclear. The ends were cut back, 6 bases at V and 2 bases at J, with 13 bases in the middle. The CDR3 loop spans 15 amino acids. Per germline, CDR1 SGHVS and CDR2 FNYEAQ. CDR3 coding DNA: TGTGCCAGCAGTCGGAGCTCCGATAACACCGGGGAGCTGTTTTTT. Translation gives CASSRSSDNTGELFF.

This clonotype has more than one count but fewer than ten. V and J are TRBV7-8 and TRBJ2-3; 10 bases are a match to TRBD2. Looked up from germline, CDR1 is SGHVS and CDR2 is FQNEAQ. This CDR3 region has 16 residues. The V gene end was trimmed by 0 bases and the J gene end by 4 bases; junction bases not matched to a gene: 4. Written as DNA, the CDR3 is TGTGCCAGCAGCTTAGCCGGAGGGACTAGCGCAGATACGCAGTATTTT. It yields the protein CASSLAGGTSADTQYF. The variable domain in full, with the rest retrieved from reference TRBV7-8 and TRBJ2-3, is GAGVSQSPRYKVAKRGQDVALRCDPISGHVSLFWYQQALGQGPEFLTYFQNEAQLDKSGLPSDRFFAERPEGSVSTLKIQRTQQEDSAVYLCASSLAGGTSADTQYFGPGTRLTVL.

This clonotype came up a few times. The chain couples TRBV7-2 to TRBJ2-1; TRBD2 aligns across 13 bases. Germline V gene sequence: CDR1 SGHTA, CDR2 FQGNSA. CDR3 length equals 19 residues. The V segment lost 1 base and the J segment 6 bases; nucleotides outside the gene matches: 12. The CDR3 here is CASSLGGTSGIELGNEQFF. The CDR3 nucleotides are TGTGCCAGCAGCTTAGGGGGGACTAGCGGGATCGAACTAGGCAATGAGCAGTTCTTC.

Concerning this clonotype itself: As the CDR3 is not closed by the conserved phenylalanine or tryptophan, this likely results from a read error. J is TRBJ1-2 and V is TRBV20-1; D is unclear. V was cut by 6 bases and J by 0 bases, with 17 bases left in between. The CDR3 loop spans 15 amino acids. In germline, CDR1 is DFQATT, CDR2 SNEGSKA (reference sequence). CDR3 sequence: CSANQAESSNYGYTV. CDR3 bases: TGCAGTGCAAACCAGGCTGAGTCGTCTAACTATGGCTACACCGTC.

This chain uses TRBV20-1 with TRBJ2-1; a weak D match, TRBD2 (6 bases). The CDR3 runs 15 residues. Per germline, CDR1 DFQATT and CDR2 SNEGSKA (reference sequence). V was shortened by 6 bases and J by 9 bases, with 24 bases between the two germline ends. CDR3 sequence reads: CSASVSDYAGTEQFF. CDR3 DNA: TGCAGTGCCAGCGTAAGCGATTACGCGGGGACTGAGCAGTTCTTC.

This rearrangement joins TRBV10-3 to TRBJ2-5; TRBD2 is a possible D gene (6 bases). The CDR3 consists of 12 residues. Looked up from germline, CDR1 is ENHRY and CDR2 is SYGVKD. Trimming removed 5 bases from V and 2 bases from J, with 6 bases in between. The chain's CDR3 is CAISREQETQYF. In DNA, the CDR3 is TGTGCCATCAGTCGGGAGCAAGAGACCCAGTACTTC.

The table lists this clonotype with a few counts. The chain recombines TRBV6-2 or TRBV6-3 with TRBJ2-3; 12 bases map to TRBD2. The CDR3 sequence is 16 residues long. In germline, CDR1 is MNHEY, CDR2 SVGEGT. J was trimmed by 4 bases and V by 6 bases; bases with no gene match: 8. CDR3 coding DNA: TGTGCCAGCAGCCGCCGACTAGCGGGAGTACCAGATACGCAGTATTTT. It is translated as CASSRRLAGVPDTQYF.

This clonotype was detected a few times. The chain joins TRBV29-1 to TRBJ2-3, with 8 nucleotides matching TRBD2. V lost 5 bases and J lost 0; bases outside the gene matches: 7. The CDR3 runs to 15 residues. CDR1 SQVTM and CDR2 ANQGSEA come from the germline V gene. CDR3 sequence reads: CSVLVAGTSTDTQYF. CDR3 bases: TGCAGCGTTCTCGTAGCGGGGACTAGCACAGATACGCAGTATTTT.

The chain combines TRBV11-2 with TRBJ2-1, with a tentative D call TRBD2 (6 bases). Germline CDR1 SGHAT, CDR2 FQNNGV. This CDR3 contains 14 residues. V shed 5 bases and J shed 7 bases, with 15 bases lying between them. CDR3 sequence reads: CASSALRAGNEQFF. In nucleotides, the CDR3 is TGTGCCAGCAGCGCCCTTCGTGCGGGGAATGAGCAGTTCTTC.

This clonotype has a handful of counts. This chain links TRBV12-3 or TRBV12-4 with TRBJ2-3, with 9 nucleotides matching TRBD2. J was trimmed by 4 bases and V by 3 bases; bases with no gene match: 5. This CDR3 is built from 15 residues. The CDR3 coding sequence is TGTGCCAGCAGTTTGGGCGGGAGGGCCGCAGATACGCAGTATTTT. Amino acids: CASSLGGRAADTQYF.

The chain links TRBV6-8 to TRBJ2-7; possible D gene TRBD1, 6 bases. The ends were cut back, 4 bases at V and 4 bases at J, with 11 bases in the middle. The CDR3 covers 13 residues. Germline V gene data show CDR1 as MNHGY and CDR2 as SAAAGT. In nucleotides, the CDR3 is TGTGCCAGCAGTTCCCTCAGGGGATACGAGCAGTACTTC. Protein product: CASSSLRGYEQYF.

This chain connects TRBV7-9 to TRBJ2-5; D not resolved. The CDR3 consists of 12 residues. CDR1 SEHNR and CDR2 FQNEAQ come from the germline V gene (reference sequence). Trimming removed 8 bases from V and 2 bases from J, with 9 bases in between. The CDR3 DNA sequence: TGTGCCAGCCGGCACACGCAAGAGACCCAGTACTTC. Translated: CASRHTQETQYF.

This clonotype was seen ten or more times. The chain combines TRBV12-3 or TRBV12-4 with TRBJ2-3, with D unresolved. Trimming stripped 1 base from V and 3 bases from J, with 8 bases between. This CDR3 has 14 amino acids. The CDR3 coding sequence is TGTGCCAGCAGTTTAGGGGGATTGACAGATACGCAGTATTTT. It encodes CASSLGGLTDTQYF.